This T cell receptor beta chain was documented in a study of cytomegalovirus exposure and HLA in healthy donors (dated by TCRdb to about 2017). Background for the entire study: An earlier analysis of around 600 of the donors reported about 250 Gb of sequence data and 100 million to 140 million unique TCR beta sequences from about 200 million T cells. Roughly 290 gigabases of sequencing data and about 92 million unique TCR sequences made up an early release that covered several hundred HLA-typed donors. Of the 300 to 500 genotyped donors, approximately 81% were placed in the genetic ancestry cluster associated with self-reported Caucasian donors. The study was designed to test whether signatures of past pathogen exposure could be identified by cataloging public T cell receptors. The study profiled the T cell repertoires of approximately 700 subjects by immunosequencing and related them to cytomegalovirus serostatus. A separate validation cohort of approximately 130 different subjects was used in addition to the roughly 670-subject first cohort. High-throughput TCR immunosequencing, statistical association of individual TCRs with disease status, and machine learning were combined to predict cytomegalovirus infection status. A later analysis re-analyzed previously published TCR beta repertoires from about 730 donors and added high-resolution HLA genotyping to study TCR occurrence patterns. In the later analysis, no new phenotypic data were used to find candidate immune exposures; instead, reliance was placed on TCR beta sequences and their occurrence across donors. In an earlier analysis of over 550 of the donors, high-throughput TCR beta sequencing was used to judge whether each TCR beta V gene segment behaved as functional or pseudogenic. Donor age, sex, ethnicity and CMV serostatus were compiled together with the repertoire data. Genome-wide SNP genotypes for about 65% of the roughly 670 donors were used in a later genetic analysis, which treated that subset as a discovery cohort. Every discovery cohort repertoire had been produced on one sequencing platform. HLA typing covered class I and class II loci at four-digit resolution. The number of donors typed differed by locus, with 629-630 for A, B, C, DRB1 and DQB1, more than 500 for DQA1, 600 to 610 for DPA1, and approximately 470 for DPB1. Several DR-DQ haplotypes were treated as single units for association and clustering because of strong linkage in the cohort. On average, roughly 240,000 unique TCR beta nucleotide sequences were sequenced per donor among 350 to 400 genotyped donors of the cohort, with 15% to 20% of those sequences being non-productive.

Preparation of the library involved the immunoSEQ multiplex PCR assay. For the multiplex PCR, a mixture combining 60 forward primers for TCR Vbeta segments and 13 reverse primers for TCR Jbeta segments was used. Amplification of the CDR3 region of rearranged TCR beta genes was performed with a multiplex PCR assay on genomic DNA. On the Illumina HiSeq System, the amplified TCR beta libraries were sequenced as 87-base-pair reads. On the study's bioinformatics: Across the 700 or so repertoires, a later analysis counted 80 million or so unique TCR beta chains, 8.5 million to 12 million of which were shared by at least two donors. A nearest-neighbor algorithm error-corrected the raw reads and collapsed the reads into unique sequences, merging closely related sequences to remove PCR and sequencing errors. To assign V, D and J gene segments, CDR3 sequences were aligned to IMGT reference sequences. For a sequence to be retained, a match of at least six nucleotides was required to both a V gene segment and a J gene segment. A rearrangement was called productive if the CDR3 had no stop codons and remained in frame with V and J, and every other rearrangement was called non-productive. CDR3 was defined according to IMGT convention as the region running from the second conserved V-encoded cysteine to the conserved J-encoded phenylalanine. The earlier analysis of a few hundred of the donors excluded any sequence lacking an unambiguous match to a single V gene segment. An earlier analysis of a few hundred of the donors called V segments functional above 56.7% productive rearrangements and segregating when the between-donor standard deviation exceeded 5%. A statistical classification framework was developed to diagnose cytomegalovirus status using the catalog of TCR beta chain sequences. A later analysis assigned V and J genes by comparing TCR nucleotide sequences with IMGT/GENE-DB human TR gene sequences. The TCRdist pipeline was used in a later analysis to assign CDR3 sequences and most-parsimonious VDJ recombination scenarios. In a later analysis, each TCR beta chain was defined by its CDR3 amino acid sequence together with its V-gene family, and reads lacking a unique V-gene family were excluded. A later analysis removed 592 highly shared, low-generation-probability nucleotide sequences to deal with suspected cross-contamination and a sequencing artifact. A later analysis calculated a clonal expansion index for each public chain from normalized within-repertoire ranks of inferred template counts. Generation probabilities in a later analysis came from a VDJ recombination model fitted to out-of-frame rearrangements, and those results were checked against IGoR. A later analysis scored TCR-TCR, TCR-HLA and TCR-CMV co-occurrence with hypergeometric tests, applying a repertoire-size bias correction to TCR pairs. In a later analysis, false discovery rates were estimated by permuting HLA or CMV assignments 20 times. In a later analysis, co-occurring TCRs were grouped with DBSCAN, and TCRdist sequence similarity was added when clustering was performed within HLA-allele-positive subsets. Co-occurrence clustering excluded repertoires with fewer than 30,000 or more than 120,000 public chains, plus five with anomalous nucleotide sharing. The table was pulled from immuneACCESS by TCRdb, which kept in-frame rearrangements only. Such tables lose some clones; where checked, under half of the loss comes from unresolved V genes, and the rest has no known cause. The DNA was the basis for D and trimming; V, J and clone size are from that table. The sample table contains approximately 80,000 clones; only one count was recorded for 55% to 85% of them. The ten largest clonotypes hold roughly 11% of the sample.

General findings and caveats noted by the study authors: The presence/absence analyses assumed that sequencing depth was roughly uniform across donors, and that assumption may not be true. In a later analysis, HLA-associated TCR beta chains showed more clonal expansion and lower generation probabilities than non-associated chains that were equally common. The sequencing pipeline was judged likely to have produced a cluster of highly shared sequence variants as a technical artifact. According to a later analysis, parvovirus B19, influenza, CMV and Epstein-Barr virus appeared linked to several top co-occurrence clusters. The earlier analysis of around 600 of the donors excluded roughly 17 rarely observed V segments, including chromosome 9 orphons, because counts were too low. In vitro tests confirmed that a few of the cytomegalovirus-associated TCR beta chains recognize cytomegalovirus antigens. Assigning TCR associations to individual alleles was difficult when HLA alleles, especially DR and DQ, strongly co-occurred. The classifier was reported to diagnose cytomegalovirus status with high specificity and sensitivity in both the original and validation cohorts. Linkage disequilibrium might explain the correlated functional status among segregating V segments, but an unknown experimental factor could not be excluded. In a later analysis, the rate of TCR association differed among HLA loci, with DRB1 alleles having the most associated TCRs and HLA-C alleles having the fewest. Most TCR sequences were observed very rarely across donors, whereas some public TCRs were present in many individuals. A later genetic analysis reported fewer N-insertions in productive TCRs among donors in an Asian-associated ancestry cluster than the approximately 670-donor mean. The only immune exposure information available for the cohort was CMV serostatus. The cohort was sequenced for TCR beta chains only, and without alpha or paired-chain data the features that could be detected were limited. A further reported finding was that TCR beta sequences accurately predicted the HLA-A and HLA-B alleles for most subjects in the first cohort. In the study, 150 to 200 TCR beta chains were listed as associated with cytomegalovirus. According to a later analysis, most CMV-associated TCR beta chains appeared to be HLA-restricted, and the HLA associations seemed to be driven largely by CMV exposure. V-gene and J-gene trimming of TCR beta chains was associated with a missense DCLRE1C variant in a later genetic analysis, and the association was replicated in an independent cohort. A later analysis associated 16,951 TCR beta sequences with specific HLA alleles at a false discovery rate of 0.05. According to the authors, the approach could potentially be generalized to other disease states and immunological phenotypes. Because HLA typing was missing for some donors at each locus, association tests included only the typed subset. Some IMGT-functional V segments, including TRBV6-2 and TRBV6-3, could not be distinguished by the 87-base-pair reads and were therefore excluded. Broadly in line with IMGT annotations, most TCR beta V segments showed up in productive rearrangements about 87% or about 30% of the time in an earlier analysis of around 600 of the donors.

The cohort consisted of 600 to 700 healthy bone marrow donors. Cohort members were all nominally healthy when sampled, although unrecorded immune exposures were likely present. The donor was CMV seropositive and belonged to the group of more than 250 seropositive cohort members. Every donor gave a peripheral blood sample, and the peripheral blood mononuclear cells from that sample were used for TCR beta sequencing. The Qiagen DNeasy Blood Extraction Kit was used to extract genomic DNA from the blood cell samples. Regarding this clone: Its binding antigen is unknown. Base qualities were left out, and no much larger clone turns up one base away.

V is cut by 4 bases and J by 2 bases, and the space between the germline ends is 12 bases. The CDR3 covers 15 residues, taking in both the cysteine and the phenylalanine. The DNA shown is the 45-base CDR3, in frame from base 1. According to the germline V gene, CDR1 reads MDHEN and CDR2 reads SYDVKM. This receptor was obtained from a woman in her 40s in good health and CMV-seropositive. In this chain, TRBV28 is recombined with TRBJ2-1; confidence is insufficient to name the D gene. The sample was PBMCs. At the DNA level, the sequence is TGTGCCAGCAGTTCGTCACGGTTAACCTACAATGAGCAGTTCTTC. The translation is CASSSSRLTYNEQFF.